This TCR beta chain was documented in a study of T cells in tuberculosis. Sequenced by immunoSEQ multiplex PCR; TCRdb stores in-frame clones only, minus some. This table holds roughly 34,000 clones, roughly 87% found once. With regard to this clone: Its antigen is not identified.

Study-level findings and limits: Active tuberculosis TCR-alpha repertoires lay closer to GMM-specific TCRs than IGRA-negative controls, suggesting clonal expansion.

The sample's time point: new active TB diagnosis, blood taken before or within 7 days of starting treatment. CDR1 and CDR2 (germline): LGHNT, FRNRAP. Trimming took 2 bases from V and 6 from J; bases not matched to a gene: 3. This CDR3 region has 13 residues. This clonotype was obtained from an adult with tuberculosis. The sequencing here drew on PBMCs, taken at tuberculosis diagnosis. This chain links TRBV12-5 with TRBJ1-2, with 7 bases that match TRBD1. CDR3 nucleotide sequence: TGTGCTAGTGGTTTGAGGGGGCCAGATGGCTACACCTTC. Its protein is CASGLRGPDGYTF.